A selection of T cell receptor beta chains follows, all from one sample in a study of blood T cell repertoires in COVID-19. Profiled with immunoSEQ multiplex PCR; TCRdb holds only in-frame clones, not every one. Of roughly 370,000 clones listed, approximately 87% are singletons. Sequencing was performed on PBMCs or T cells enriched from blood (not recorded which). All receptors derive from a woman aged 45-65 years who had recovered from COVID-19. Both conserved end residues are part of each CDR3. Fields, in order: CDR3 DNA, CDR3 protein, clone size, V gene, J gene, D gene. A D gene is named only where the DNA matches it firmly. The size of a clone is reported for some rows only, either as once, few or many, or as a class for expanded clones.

TGTGCCAGCAGACGACAGTCTGGCTACACCTTC	CASRRQSGYTF	.	TRBV6-5	TRBJ1-2	.
TGTGCCAGCAGTTACGGGAGCTCACCCCTCCACTTT	CASSYGSSPLHF	few	TRBV6-2/TRBV6-3	TRBJ1-6	.
TGTGCCAGCAGCGTACAGGGGGTCGGATCGGAAAAACTGTTTTTT	CASSVQGVGSEKLFF	.	TRBV2	TRBJ1-4	TRBD1
TGTGCCAGCAGTGACTCAACAGGGGTTGGCTACACCTTC	CASSDSTGVGYTF	.	TRBV6-4	TRBJ1-2	TRBD1
TGTGCCATCAGTGAGGGTGAGGTATCGGGATCACCCCTCCACTTT	CAISEGEVSGSPLHF	once	TRBV10-3	TRBJ1-6	.
TGTGCCAGTAGTTCAACCGGAGGCGCCTACGAGCAGTACTTC	CASSSTGGAYEQYF	.	TRBV19	TRBJ2-7	.
TGTGCCAGCAGCTTTGGGGGGGGGCAGGGCGCTTCACCCCTCCACTTT	CASSFGGGQGASPLHF	.	TRBV3-1/TRBV3-2	TRBJ1-6	.
TGTGCCAGCAGCCACAGAGGGACAGGGGAAGGCTACACCTTC	CASSHRGTGEGYTF	.	TRBV6-5	TRBJ1-2	TRBD1
TGTGCCAGCAGCACCCCTCTAGCGGAATATGGAGATACGCAGTATTTT	CASSTPLAEYGDTQYF	.	TRBV7-2	TRBJ2-3	TRBD2
TGTGCCAGCAGCCACGGAGGCTTTGATGAAAAACTGTTTTTT	CASSHGGFDEKLFF	.	TRBV9	TRBJ1-4	.
TGTGCCAGCAGCAAACTTCTCGTTATCCGGGACAGGGGGCAAGGCTACACCTTC	CASSKLLVIRDRGQGYTF	.	TRBV21-1	TRBJ1-2	.
TGTGCCAGCAGTGATGAAGGACAGGGCTTCTACGAGCAGTACTTC	CASSDEGQGFYEQYF	.	TRBV2	TRBJ2-7	TRBD1
TGTGCCAGCAGGGGGACAGGGATTTACGAGCAGTACTTC	CASRGTGIYEQYF	.	TRBV12-3/TRBV12-4	TRBJ2-7	TRBD1
TGTGCCAGCAGCCAAGATCTGGGGCTGTGGGGCTACACCTTC	CASSQDLGLWGYTF	.	TRBV3-1/TRBV3-2	TRBJ1-2	.
TGTGCCTGGAGTGTTAGGAGGAGGGGGCTTTGGGACACTGAAGCTTTCTTT	CAWSVRRRGLWDTEAFF	.	TRBV30	TRBJ1-1	TRBD1
TGTGCCAGCAGCGTATCTATCCAGGACAGGGATAATTCACCCCTCCACTTT	CASSVSIQDRDNSPLHF	.	TRBV9	TRBJ1-6	TRBD1
TGTGCCAGCAGTTTATTCCCCCAGGGGGTGGCCTACGAGCAGTACTTC	CASSLFPQGVAYEQYF	once	TRBV28	TRBJ2-7	TRBD1
TGTGCCAGCAGCCAAGGAACATCGGCTCGGGGGGCTTTCTTT	CASSQGTSARGAFF	.	TRBV3-1/TRBV3-2	TRBJ1-1	.
TGTGCCAGCTCCCCAAACAGGGGAGATACGCAGTATTTT	CASSPNRGDTQYF	once	TRBV18	TRBJ2-3	TRBD1
TGTGCCAGCAGCGCTACTGGTGGCCGCTCGAGCGGAGGGTCTGAAGCTTTCTTT	CASSATGGRSSGGSEAFF	.	TRBV7-3	TRBJ1-1	.
TGCAGCGTTGCCGGGGGGGGTCCATCTTACAATGAGCAGTTCTTC	CSVAGGGPSYNEQFF	.	TRBV29-1	TRBJ2-1	TRBD2
TGTGCCAGCAGTACAGGGTGGAGGGAGACCCAGTACTTC	CASSTGWRETQYF	.	TRBV28	TRBJ2-5	.
TGTGCCAGCAGCCTGGAGAGGGGACAGGGCTCTCCCGAGGGCTACACCTTC	CASSLERGQGSPEGYTF	.	TRBV5-4	TRBJ1-2	TRBD1
TGTGCCACCAGCAGCTCGGGACAGTATAATTCACCCCTCCACTTT	CATSSSGQYNSPLHF	.	TRBV15	TRBJ1-6	TRBD1
TGTGCCAGTAGTATCTGGACAGGGGTAACAGATACGCAGTATTTT	CASSIWTGVTDTQYF	.	TRBV19	TRBJ2-3	TRBD1
TGTGCCAGCAGCTTATCTCCCCCGACGGGGGTCTCTGGAAACACCATATATTTT	CASSLSPPTGVSGNTIYF	few	TRBV7-8	TRBJ1-3	.
TGTGCCAGCAGCGCGGCATCAAGCAATCAGCCCCAGCATTTT	CASSAASSNQPQHF	.	TRBV6-5	TRBJ1-5	.
TGTGCCAGCAGGTCGGGACTAGCGGCCTACGAGCAGTACTTC	CASRSGLAAYEQYF	.	TRBV28	TRBJ2-7	TRBD2
TGTGCCAGCTCACCGGCGGGCTCCAACAATGAGCAGTTCTTC	CASSPAGSNNEQFF	.	TRBV18	TRBJ2-1	.
TGTGCCTGGAGGCCGGCAGGATCTTACAATCAGCCCCAGCATTTT	CAWRPAGSYNQPQHF	.	TRBV30	TRBJ1-5	.
TGTGCCAATTCGACAGTGAACACTGAAGCTTTCTTT	CANSTVNTEAFF	.	TRBV6-5	TRBJ1-1	.
TGTGCCAGCAGCTTGGGACAGCGTAACTATGGCTACACCTTC	CASSLGQRNYGYTF	.	TRBV5-6	TRBJ1-2	.
TGTGCCAGCAGCTTAGACCGTCGACCAGGGGGCAGCTATGGCTACACCTTC	CASSLDRRPGGSYGYTF	.	TRBV7-2	TRBJ1-2	TRBD1
TGTGCCAGCAGCGTAGTAGGGGGCCGGACTGAAGCTTTCTTT	CASSVVGGRTEAFF	few	TRBV9	TRBJ1-1	TRBD1
TGTGCCAGCAGCCCACATACAGGGACAGAGACCCAGTACTTC	CASSPHTGTETQYF	.	TRBV5-4	TRBJ2-5	.
TGCAGCGTGCGGAGGGAAGGTATGAACACTGAAGCTTTCTTT	CSVRREGMNTEAFF	.	TRBV29-1	TRBJ1-1	.
TGTGCCAGCAGCAAAGCCACTGGACAGGGCAATCAGCCCCAGCATTTT	CASSKATGQGNQPQHF	.	TRBV21-1	TRBJ1-5	.
TGTGCCAGCAGCATCGACAGGAGGAACTATGGCTACACCTTC	CASSIDRRNYGYTF	.	TRBV7-2	TRBJ1-2	.
TGTGCCAGCAGGACTGATATCTATAATTCACCCCTCCACTTT	CASRTDIYNSPLHF	.	TRBV28	TRBJ1-6	.
TGCGCCAGCAGCCAAGTGCAGTTCTCTGGAAACACCATATATTTT	CASSQVQFSGNTIYF	.	TRBV4-1	TRBJ1-3	.
TGTGCCACCAGTGATCAGGGTTGCTTGGTCGTCACCGCTGGCTACACCTTC	CATSDQGCLVVTAGYTF	.	TRBV24-1	TRBJ1-2	.
TGTGCCAGCAGTTTGGGAGGGAACTATGGCTACACCTTC	CASSLGGNYGYTF	once	TRBV7-2	TRBJ1-2	.